This T cell receptor beta chain was captured in a study of T-cell memory formation after mild COVID-19. Study-wide context: TCR clusters showed largely donor specificity.

Using constant-segment primers, 5'RACE produced TCR alpha and TCR beta cDNA libraries carrying sample barcodes and UMIs. TCRdb reprocessed the 5' RACE reads with MiXCR, giving one entry per CDR3 protein. The table shows a few hundred thousand distinct CDR3 sequences, with 14% occurring only once. Findings and limits, study-wide: Some responding clones appeared in pre-infection memory, suggesting cross-reactive memory joined.

Comment on this clonotype: The antigen is not known.

CDR1 and CDR2 (germline): LNHNV, YYDKDF (reference sequence). The length of the CDR3 is 15 residues. Trimming shortened V by 5 bases and J by 0 bases, and 14 bases separated the two germline ends. The sample taken for sequencing was PBMCs or a T cell subset sorted from them (not recorded which). The rearrangement uses TRBV15 and TRBJ2-7; no reliable D call. This receptor was taken from a man between 18 and 35 years old who had mild COVID-19 (a few samples of this study predate the infection). Cell type and time point are not known. The CDR3 loop is CATSGKPGYSYEQYF. CDR3 in DNA: TGTGCCACCAGCGGAAAACCAGGATACTCCTACGAGCAGTACTTC.